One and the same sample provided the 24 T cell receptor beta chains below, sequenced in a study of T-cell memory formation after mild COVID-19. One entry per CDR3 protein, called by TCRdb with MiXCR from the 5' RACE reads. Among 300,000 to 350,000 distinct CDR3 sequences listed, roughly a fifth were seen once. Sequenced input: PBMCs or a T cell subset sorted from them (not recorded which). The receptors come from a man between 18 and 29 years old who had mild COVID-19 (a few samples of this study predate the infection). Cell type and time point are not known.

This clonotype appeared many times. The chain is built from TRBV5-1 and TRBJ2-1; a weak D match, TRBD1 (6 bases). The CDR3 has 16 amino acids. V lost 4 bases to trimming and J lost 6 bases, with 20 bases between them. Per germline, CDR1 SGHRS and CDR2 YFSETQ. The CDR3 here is CASSRRTTGFGNEQFF. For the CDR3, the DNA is TGCGCCAGCAGCCGAAGGACCACAGGGTTTGGCAATGAGCAGTTCTTC.

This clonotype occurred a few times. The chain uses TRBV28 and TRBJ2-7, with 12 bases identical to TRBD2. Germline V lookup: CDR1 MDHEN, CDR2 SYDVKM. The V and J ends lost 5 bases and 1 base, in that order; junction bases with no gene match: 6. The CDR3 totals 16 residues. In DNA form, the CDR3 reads TGTGCCAGCAGTCCAATCCTAGCGGGGGGGTCCTACGAGCAGTACGTC. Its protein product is CASSPILAGGSYEQYV.

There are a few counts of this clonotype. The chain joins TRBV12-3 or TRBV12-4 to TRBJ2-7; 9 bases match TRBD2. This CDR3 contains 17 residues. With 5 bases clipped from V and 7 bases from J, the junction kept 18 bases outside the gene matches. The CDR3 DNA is TGTGCCAGCAGTCCTCCCTGGGTAGCGGGGGCGCCTGGGGAGCAGTACGTC. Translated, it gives CASSPPWVAGAPGEQYV.

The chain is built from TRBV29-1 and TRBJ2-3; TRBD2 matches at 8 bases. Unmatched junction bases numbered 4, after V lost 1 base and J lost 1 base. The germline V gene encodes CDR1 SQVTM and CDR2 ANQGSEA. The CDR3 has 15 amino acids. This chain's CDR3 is CSVEGGSGGTDTQYF. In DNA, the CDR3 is TGCAGCGTTGAAGGGGGTAGCGGGGGCACAGATACGCAGTATTTT.

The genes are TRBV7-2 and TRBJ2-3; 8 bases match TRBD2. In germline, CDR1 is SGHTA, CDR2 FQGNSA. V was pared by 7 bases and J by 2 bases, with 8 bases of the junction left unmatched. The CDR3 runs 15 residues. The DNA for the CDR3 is TGTGCCAGCACCCGGGGGGGGCGACACACAGATACGCAGTATTTT. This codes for CASTRGGRHTDTQYF.

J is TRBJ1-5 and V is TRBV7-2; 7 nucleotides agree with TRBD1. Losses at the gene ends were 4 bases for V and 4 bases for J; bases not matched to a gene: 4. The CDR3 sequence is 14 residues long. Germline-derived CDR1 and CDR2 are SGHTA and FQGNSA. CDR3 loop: CASSYGQANQPQHF. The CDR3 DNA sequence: TGTGCCAGCAGCTATGGACAGGCTAATCAGCCCCAGCATTTT.

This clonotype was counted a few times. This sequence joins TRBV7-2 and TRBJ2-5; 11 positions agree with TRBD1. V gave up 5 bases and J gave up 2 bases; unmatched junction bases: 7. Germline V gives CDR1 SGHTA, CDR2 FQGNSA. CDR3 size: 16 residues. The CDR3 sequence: CASSPPDRGPQETQYF. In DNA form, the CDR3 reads TGTGCCAGCAGCCCTCCGGACAGGGGGCCACAAGAGACCCAGTACTTC.

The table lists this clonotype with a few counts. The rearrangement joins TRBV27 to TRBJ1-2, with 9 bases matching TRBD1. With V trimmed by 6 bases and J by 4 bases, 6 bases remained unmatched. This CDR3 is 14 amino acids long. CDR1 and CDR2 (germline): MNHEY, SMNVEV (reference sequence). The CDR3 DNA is TGTGCCAGCAGCCCGGGACAGGGTGGCTATGGCTACACCTTC. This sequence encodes CASSPGQGGYGYTF.

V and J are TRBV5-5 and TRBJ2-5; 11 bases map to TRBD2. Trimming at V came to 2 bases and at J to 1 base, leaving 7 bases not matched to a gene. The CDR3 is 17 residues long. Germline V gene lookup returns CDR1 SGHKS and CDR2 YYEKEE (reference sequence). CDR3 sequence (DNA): TGTGCCAGCAGCTTAATGGATGGGACTAGCGGCCAAGAGACCCAGTACTTC. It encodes CASSLMDGTSGQETQYF.

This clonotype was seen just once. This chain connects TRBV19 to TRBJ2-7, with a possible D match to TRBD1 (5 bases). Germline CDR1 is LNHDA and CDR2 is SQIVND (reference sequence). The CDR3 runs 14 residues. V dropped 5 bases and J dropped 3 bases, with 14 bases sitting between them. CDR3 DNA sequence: TGTGCCAGTAGTTCCCGGGCAGGGCACTACGAGCAGTACTTC. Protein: CASSSRAGHYEQYF.

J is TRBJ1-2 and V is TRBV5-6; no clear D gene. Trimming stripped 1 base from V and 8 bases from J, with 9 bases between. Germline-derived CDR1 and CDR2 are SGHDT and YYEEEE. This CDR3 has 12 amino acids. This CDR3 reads CASSLWSSGYTF. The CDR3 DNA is TGTGCCAGCAGCTTGTGGAGCTCCGGCTACACCTTC.

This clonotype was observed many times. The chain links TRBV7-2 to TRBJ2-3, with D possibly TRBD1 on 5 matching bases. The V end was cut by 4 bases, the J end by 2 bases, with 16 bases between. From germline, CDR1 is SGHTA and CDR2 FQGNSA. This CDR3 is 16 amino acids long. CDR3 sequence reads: CASSSPTASLTDTQYF. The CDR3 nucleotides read TGTGCCAGCAGCTCACCGACAGCTTCCCTCACAGATACGCAGTATTTT.

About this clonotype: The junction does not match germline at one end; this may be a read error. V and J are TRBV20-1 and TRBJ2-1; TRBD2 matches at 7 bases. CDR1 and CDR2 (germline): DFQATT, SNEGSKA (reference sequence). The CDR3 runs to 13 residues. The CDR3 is CSAHNPRDYRGGF. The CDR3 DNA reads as TGCAGTGCTCACAACCCCCGGGACTACCGTGGGGGCTTC.

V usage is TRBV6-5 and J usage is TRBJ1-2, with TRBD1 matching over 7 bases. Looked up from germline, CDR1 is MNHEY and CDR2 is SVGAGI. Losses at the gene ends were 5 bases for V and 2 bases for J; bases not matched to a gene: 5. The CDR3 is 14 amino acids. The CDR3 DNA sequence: TGTGCCAGCAGTAAACAGACAGGGAACTATGGCTACACCTTC. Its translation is CASSKQTGNYGYTF.

The chain's CDR3 is CASSDRAEGQEQFF. DNA for the CDR3: TGTGCCAGCAGTGACAGGGCCGAAGGCCAAGAGCAGTTCTTC. The chain carries TRBV6-4 and TRBJ2-1; no clear D gene. Trimming cost V 2 bases and J 10 bases, with 15 bases left between them. The V gene's germline CDR1 is MRHNA and CDR2 SNTAGT. The CDR3 extends over 14 amino acids.

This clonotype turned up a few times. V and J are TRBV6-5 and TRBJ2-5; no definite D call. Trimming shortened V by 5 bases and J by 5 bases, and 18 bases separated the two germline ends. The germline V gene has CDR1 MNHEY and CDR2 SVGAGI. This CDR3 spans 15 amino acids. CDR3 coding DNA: TGTGCCAGCAGTGGCCGCTACGGGCTCGCCGAGACCCAGTACTTC. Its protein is CASSGRYGLAETQYF.

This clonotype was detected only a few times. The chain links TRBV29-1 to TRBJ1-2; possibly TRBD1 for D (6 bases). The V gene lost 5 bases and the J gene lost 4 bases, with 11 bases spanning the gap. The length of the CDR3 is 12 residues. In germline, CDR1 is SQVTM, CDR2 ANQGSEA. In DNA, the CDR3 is TGCAGCGTTAGGGGGTGGGTCTATGGCTACACCTTC. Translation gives CSVRGWVYGYTF.

The CDR3 DNA is TGTGCCAGCAGGCGGGACTCGATGGATACGCAGTATTTT. It codes for CASRRDSMDTQYF. The genes are TRBV12-3 or TRBV12-4 and TRBJ2-3; tentative D call: TRBD2 (6 bases). With 6 bases removed from V and 6 bases from J, the gap between germline ends came to 13 bases. The CDR3 covers 13 residues.

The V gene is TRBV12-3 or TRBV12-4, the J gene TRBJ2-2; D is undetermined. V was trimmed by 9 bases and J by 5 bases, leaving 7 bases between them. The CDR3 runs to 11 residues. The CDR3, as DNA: TGTGCCAGTCGGTGGACCGGGGAGCTGTTTTTT. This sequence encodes CASRWTGELFF.

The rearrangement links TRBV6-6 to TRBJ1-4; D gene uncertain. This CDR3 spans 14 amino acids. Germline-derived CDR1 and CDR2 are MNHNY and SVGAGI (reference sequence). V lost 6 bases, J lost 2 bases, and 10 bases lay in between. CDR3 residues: CASSHLGTNEKLFF. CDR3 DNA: TGTGCCAGCAGCCACCTTGGGACTAATGAAAAACTGTTTTTT.

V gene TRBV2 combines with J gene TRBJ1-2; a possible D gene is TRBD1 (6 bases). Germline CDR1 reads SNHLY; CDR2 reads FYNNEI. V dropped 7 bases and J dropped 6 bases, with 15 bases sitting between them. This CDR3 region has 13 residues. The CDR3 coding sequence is TGTGCCAGCACCCGGGGGCGCCGGGATGGCTACACCTTC. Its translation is CASTRGRRDGYTF.

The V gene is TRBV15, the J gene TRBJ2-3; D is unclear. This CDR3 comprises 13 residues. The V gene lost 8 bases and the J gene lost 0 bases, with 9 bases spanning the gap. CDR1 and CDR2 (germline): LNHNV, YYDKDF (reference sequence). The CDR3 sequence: CATGVHSTDTQYF. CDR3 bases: TGTGCCACCGGAGTCCATAGCACAGATACGCAGTATTTT.

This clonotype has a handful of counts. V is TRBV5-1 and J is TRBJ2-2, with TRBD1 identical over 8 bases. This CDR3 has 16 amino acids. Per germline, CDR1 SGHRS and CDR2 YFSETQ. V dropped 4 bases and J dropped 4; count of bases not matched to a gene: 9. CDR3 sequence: CASSPDRGIATGELFF. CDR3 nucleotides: TGCGCCAGCAGCCCAGACAGGGGTATAGCCACCGGGGAGCTGTTTTTT.

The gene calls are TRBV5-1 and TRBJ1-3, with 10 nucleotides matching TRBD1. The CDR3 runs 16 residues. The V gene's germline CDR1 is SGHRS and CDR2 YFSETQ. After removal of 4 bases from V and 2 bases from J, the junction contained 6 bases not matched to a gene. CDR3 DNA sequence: TGCGCCAGCAGCCGGGACAGGGGAGCCACTGGAAACACCATATATTTT. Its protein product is CASSRDRGATGNTIYF.